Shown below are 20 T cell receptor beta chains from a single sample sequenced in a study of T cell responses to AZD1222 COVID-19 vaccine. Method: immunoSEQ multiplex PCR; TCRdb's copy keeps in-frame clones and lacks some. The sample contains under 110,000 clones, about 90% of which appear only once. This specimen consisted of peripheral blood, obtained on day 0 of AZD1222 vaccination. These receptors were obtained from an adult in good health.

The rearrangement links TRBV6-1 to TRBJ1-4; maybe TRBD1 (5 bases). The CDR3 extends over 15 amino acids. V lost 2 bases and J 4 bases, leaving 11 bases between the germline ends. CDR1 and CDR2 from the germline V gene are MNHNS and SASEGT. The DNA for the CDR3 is TGTGCCAGCAGTGAAAGAGGGGCCGGTAATGAAAAACTGTTTTTT. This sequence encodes CASSERGAGNEKLFF.

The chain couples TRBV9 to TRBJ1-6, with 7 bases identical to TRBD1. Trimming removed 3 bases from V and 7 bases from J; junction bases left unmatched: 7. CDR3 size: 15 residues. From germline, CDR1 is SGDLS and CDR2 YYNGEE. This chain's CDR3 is CASSARTGGNSPLHF. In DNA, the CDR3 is TGTGCCAGCAGCGCAAGGACAGGCGGGAATTCACCCCTCCACTTT.

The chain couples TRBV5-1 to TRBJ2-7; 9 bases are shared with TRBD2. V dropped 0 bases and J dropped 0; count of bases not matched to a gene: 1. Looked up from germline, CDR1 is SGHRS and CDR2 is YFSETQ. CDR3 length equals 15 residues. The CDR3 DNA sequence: TGCGCCAGCAGCTTGGTGACTAGCGGCTCCTACGAGCAGTACTTC. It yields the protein CASSLVTSGSYEQYF.

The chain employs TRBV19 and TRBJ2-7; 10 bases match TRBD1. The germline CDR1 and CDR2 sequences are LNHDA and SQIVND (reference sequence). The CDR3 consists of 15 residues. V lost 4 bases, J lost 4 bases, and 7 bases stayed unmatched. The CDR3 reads CASSTRTGGGYEQYF. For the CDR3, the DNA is TGTGCCAGTAGTACCCGGACAGGGGGTGGGTACGAGCAGTACTTC.

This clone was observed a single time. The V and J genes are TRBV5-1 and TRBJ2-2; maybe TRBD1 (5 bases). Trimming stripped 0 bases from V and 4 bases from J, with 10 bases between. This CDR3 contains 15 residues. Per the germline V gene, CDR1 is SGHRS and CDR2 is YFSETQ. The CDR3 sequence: CASSLDQGGTGELFF. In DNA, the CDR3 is TGCGCCAGCAGCTTGGATCAGGGCGGCACCGGGGAGCTGTTTTTT. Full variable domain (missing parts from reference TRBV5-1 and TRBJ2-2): KAGVTQTPRYLIKTRGQQVTLSCSPISGHRSVSWYQQTPGQGLQFLFEYFSETQRNKGNFPGRFSGRQFSNSRSEMNVSTLELGDSALYLCASSLDQGGTGELFFGEGSRLTVL.

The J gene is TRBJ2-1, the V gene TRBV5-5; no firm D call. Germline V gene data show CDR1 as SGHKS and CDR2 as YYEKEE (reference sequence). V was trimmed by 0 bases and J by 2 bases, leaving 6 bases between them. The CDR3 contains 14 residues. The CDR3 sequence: CASSLGQAYNEQFF. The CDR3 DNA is TGTGCCAGCAGCTTGGGGCAGGCCTACAATGAGCAGTTCTTC.

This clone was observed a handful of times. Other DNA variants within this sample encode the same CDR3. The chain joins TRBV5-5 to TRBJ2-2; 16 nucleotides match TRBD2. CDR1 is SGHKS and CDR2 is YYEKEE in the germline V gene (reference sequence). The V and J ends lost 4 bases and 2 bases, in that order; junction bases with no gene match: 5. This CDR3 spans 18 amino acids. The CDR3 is CASSLGLAGGPNTGELFF. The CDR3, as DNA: TGTGCCAGCAGCCTGGGACTAGCGGGAGGGCCCAACACCGGGGAGCTGTTTTTT.

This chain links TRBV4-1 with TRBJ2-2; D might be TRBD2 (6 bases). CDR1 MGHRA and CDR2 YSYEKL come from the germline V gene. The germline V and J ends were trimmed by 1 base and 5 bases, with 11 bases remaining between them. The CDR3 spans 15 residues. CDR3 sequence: CASSQAGARTGELFF. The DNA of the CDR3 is TGCGCCAGCAGCCAAGCGGGAGCAAGAACCGGGGAGCTGTTTTTT.

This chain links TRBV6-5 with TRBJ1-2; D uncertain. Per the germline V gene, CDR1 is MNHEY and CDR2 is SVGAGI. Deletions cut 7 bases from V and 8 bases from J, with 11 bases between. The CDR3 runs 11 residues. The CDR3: CASTPARGYTF. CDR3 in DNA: TGTGCCAGCACTCCGGCAAGGGGCTACACCTTC.

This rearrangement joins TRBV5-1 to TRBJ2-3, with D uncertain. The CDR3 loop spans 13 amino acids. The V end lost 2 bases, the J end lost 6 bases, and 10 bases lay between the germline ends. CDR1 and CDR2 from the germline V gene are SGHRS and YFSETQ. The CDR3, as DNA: TGCGCCAGCAGCTTTCTACTGGGGGATACGCAGTATTTT. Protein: CASSFLLGDTQYF.

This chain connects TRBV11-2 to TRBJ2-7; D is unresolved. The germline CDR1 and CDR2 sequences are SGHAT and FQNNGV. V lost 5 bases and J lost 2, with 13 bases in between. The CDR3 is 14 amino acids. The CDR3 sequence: CASSPRWAPYEQYF. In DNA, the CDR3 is TGTGCCAGCAGCCCCAGGTGGGCCCCCTACGAGCAGTACTTC.

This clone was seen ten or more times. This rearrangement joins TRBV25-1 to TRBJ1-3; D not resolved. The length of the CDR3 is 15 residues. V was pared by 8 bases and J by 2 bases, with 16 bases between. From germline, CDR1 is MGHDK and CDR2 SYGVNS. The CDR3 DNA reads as TGTGCCAGCCCAAGACATTTGGGTACTGGAAACACCATATATTTT. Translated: CASPRHLGTGNTIYF.

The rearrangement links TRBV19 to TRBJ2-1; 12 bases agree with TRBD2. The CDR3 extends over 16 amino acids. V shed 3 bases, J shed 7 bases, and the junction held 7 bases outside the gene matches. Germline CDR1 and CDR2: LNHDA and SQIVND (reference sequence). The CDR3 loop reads CASSMVRTSGKNEQFF. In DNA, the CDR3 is TGTGCCAGTAGTATGGTTCGGACTAGCGGGAAGAATGAGCAGTTCTTC.

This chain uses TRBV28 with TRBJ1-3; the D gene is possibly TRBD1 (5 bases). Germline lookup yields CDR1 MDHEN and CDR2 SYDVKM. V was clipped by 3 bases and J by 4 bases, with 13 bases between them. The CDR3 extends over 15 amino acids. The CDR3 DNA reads TGTGCCAGCAGTTTGTCACCAGGGTCCGGAAACACCATATATTTT. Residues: CASSLSPGSGNTIYF.

In DNA form, the CDR3 reads TGTGCCAGCAGCCAAGATCATTACCTAGCGGGAGAGCACGAGCAGTACTTC. Its protein is CASSQDHYLAGEHEQYF. This chain links TRBV14 with TRBJ2-7; 10 bases match TRBD2. This CDR3 region has 17 residues. CDR1 and CDR2 from the germline V gene are SGHDN and FVKESK. With 0 bases clipped from V and 5 bases from J, the junction kept 10 bases outside the gene matches.

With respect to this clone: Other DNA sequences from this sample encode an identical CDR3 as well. In DNA, the CDR3 is TGTGCCAGCAGCCAAGGGACCGAAGCTTTCTTT. It yields the protein CASSQGTEAFF. V gene TRBV3-1 (or the pseudogene TRBV3-2) combines with J gene TRBJ1-1, with D hard to call. The germline V gene has CDR1 LGHDT and CDR2 YNNKEL (reference sequence). Between the trimmed V and J ends, which lost 1 base and 8 bases, there was a span of 5 bases. The CDR3 extends over 11 amino acids.

In DNA, the CDR3 is TGTGCCAGCATTAGCTCGGGCGGGGAGCAGTACTTC. Its translation: CASISSGGEQYF. The V and J genes are TRBV6-5 and TRBJ2-7; D might be TRBD2 (5 bases). This CDR3 is 12 amino acids long. V shed 7 bases and J shed 7 bases, with 14 bases lying between them. Germline V CDR1 and CDR2: MNHEY, SVGAGI.

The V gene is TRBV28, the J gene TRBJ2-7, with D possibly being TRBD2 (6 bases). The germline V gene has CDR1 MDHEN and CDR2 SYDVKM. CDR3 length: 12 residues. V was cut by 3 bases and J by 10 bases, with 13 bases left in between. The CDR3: CASSLRGTQQYF. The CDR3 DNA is TGTGCCAGCAGTTTGCGGGGTACACAACAGTACTTC.

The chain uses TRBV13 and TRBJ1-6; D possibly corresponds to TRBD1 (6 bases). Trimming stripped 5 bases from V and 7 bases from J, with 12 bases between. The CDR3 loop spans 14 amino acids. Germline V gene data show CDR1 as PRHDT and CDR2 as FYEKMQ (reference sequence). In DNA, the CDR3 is TGTGCCAGCAGCCGGACAGCTTTGAATTCACCCCTCCACTTT. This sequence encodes CASSRTALNSPLHF.

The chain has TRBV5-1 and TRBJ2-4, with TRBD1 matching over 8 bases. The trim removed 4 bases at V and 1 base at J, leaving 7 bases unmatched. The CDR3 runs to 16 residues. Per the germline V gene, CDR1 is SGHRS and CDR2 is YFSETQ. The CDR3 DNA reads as TGCGCCAGCAGCCCCGCAGGGGGCTTTGCCAAAAACATTCAGTACTTC. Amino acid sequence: CASSPAGGFAKNIQYF.